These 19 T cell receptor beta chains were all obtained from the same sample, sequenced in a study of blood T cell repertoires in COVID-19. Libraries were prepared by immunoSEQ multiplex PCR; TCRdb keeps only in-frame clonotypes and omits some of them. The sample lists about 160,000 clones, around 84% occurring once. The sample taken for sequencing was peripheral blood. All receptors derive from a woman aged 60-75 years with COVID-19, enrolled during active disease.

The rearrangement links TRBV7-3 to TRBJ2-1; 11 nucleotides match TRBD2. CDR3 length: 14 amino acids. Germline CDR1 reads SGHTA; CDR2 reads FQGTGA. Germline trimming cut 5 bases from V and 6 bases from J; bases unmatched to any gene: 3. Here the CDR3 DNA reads TGTGCCAGCAGCCCTAGCGGGAGGCCCAATGAGCAGTTCTTC. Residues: CASSPSGRPNEQFF.

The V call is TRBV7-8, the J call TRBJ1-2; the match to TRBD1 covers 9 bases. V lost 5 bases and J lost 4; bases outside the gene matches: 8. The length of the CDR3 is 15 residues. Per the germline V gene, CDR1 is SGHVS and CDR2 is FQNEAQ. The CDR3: CASSPDRGSLYGYTF. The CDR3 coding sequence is TGTGCCAGCAGCCCGGACAGGGGCTCCCTCTATGGCTACACCTTC.

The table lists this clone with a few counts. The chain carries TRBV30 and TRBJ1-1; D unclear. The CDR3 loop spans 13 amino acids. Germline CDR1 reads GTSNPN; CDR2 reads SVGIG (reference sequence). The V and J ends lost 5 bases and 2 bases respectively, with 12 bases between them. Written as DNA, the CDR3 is TGTGCCTGGGCGGAAGCTAGCAACACTGAAGCTTTCTTT. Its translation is CAWAEASNTEAFF.

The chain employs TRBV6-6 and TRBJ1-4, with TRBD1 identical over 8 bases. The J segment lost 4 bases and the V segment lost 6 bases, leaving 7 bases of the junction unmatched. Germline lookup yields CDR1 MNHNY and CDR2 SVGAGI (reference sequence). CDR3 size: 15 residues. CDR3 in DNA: TGTGCCAGCAGATCCGGACAGGGCCATAATGAAAAACTGTTTTTT. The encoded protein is CASRSGQGHNEKLFF.

CDR3 bases: TGTGCCAGTAGTAGGCAGGGGGTCTATGGCTACACCTTC. Its translation: CASSRQGVYGYTF. The chain is built from TRBV19 and TRBJ1-2, with 7 bases aligning to TRBD1. The germline gives CDR1 LNHDA, CDR2 SQIVND (reference sequence). CDR3 length equals 13 residues. The ends lost 4 bases at V and 4 bases at J; junction bases unmatched: 3.

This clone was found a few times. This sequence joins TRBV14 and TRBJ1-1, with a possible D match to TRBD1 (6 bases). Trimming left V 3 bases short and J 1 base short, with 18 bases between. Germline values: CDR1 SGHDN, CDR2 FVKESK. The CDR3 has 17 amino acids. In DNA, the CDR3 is TGTGCCAGCAGCCATTACGGACAGAGGACAAAGAACACTGAAGCTTTCTTT. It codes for CASSHYGQRTKNTEAFF.

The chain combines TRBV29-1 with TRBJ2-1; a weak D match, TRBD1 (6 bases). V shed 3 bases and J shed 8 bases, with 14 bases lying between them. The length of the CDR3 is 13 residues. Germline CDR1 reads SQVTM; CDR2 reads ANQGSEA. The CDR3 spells CSVEVGTIDEQFF. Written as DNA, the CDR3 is TGCAGCGTTGAGGTGGGGACAATAGATGAGCAGTTCTTC.

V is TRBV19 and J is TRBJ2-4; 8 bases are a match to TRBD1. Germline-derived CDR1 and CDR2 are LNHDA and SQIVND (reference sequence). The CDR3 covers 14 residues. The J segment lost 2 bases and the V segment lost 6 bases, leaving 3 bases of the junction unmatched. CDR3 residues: CASSQGATKNIQYF. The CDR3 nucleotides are TGTGCCAGTAGCCAGGGGGCAACCAAAAACATTCAGTACTTC.

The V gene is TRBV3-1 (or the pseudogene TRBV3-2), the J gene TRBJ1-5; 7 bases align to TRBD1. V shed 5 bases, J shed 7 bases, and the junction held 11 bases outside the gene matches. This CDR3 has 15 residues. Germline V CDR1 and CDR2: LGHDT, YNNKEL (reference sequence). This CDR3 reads CASSDTGAPGQPQHF. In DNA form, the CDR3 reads TGTGCCAGCAGCGACACAGGGGCCCCAGGGCAGCCCCAGCATTTT.

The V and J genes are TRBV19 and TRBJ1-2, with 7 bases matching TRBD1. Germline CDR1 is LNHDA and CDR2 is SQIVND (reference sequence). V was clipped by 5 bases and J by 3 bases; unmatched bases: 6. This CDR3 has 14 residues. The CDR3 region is CASSPTGPHYGYTF. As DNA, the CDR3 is TGTGCCAGTAGTCCGACAGGGCCTCACTATGGCTACACCTTC.

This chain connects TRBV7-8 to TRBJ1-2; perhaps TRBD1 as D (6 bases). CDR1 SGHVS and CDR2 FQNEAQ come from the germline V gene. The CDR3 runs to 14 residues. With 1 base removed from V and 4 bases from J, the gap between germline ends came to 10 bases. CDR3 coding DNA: TGTGCCAGCAGCTTAGGGCAGGGGTCCTATGGCTACACCTTC. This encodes CASSLGQGSYGYTF.

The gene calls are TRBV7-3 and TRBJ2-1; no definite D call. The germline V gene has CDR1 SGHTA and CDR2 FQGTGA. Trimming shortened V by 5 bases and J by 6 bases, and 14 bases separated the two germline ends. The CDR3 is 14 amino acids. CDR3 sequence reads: CASSPTFSPNEQFF. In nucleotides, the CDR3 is TGTGCCAGCAGCCCTACGTTCTCCCCCAATGAGCAGTTCTTC.

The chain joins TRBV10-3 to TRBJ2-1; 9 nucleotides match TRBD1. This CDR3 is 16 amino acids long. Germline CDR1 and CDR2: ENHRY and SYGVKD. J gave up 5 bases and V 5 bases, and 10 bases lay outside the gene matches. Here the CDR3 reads CAISLLVGQGNNEQFF. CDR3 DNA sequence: TGTGCCATCAGTCTTTTGGTGGGACAGGGTAACAATGAGCAGTTCTTC.

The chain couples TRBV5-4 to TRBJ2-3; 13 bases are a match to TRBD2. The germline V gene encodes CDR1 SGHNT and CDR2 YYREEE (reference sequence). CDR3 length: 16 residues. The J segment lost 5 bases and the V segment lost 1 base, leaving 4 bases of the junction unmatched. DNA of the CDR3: TGTGCCAGCAGCTTGAGGACTAGCGGGGGCGAAGATACGCAGTATTTT. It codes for CASSLRTSGGEDTQYF.

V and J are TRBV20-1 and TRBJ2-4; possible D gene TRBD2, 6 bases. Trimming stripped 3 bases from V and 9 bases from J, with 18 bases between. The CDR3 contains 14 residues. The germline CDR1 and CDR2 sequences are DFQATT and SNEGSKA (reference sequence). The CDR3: CSASQGARGTIQYF. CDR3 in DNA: TGCAGTGCTAGTCAAGGGGCCCGGGGGACCATTCAGTACTTC.

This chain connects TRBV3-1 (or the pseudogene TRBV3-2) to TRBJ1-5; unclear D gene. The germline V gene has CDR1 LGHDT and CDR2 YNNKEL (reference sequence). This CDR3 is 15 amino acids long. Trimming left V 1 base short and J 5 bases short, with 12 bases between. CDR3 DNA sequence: TGTGCCAGCAGCCAAGTGTTCGGGAGGGATCAGCCCCAGCATTTT. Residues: CASSQVFGRDQPQHF.

CDR3 DNA: TGTGCCAGCAGCGAACGGGACAGGGAGTCTGGAAACACCATATATTTT. Protein sequence: CASSERDRESGNTIYF. The rearrangement joins TRBV11-2 to TRBJ1-3, with TRBD1 identical over 9 bases. The J segment lost 1 base and the V segment lost 5 bases, leaving 6 bases of the junction unmatched. This CDR3 has 16 residues. Germline CDR1 is SGHAT and CDR2 is FQNNGV.

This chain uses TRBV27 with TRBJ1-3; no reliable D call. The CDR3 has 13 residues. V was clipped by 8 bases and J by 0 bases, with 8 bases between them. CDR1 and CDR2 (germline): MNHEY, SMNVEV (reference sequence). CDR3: CASGPDSGNTIYF. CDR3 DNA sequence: TGTGCCAGCGGCCCCGACTCTGGAAACACCATATATTTT.

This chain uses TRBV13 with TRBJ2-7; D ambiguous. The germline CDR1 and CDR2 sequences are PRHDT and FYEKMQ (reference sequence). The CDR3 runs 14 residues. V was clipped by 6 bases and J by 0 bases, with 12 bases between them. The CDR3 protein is CASRLTRSSYEQYF. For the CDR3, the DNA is TGTGCCAGCAGGTTGACGAGGAGCTCCTACGAGCAGTACTTC.